This entry lists 27 T cell receptor beta chains sequenced from one sample in a study of a mutant IDH1 vaccine in newly diagnosed glioma (dated by TCRdb to the early 2020s). For these TCRs, the target antigens are not known. The time point label corresponds to: week 11, during vaccination. Each vaccine dose, consisting of 300 ug of a 20-mer mutant IDH1 peptide in Montanide, was administered subcutaneously with topical imiquimod. Libraries came from the immunoSEQ multiplex PCR assay. TCRdb mirrors the immuneACCESS table, restricted to in-frame sequences. Some clones are absent from its copies; in checked studies, under half trace to an unresolved V gene, and the reason for the others is unknown. The sample yields tens of thousands of clones; 55% to 75% were counted once. More than 9.5% of the sample is in the top ten clones. This specimen consisted of peripheral blood mononuclear cells (PBMCs), obtained from a glioma patient whose treatment included an IDH1 peptide vaccine. These receptors were obtained from a man between 18 and 29 years old with glioma. Some clones in this sample may be carry-over from other donors' samples.

V and J are TRBV4-3 and TRBJ2-3; no definite D call. The ends were cut back, 0 bases at V and 7 bases at J, with 20 bases in the middle. The CDR3 has 17 amino acids. Germline assignment: CDR1 LGHNA and CDR2 YSLEER. The CDR3 spells CASSQDTDPHAPYTQYF. The CDR3 DNA is TGCGCCAGCAGCCAAGATACAGACCCCCACGCCCCCTATACGCAGTATTTT.

The chain couples TRBV9 to TRBJ1-5; no firm D call. Looked up from germline, CDR1 is SGDLS and CDR2 is YYNGEE. Trimming pared 0 bases from V and 0 bases from J, leaving 4 bases between. This CDR3 contains 14 residues. CDR3 amino acids: CASSVDPSNQPQHF. CDR3 nucleotide sequence: TGTGCCAGCAGCGTAGATCCTAGCAATCAGCCCCAGCATTTT.

The chain recombines TRBV25-1 with TRBJ2-7, with D uncertain. Germline V gene data show CDR1 as MGHDK and CDR2 as SYGVNS. Trimming pared 10 bases from V and 1 base from J, leaving 14 bases between. This CDR3 has 13 residues. The CDR3 spells CATQTFGSYEQYF. CDR3 sequence (DNA): TGTGCCACCCAGACGTTTGGTTCCTACGAGCAGTACTTC.

The J gene is TRBJ1-2, the V gene TRBV5-1; 8 nucleotides match TRBD1. The CDR3 runs 13 residues. With V trimmed by 4 bases and J by 7 bases, 6 bases remained unmatched. Looked up from germline, CDR1 is SGHRS and CDR2 is YFSETQ. The CDR3 sequence: CASSPDRAFGYTF. CDR3 DNA: TGCGCCAGCAGCCCGGACAGGGCTTTTGGCTACACCTTC.

The V gene is TRBV5-5, the J gene TRBJ2-7, with 9 nucleotides matching TRBD2. V lost 0 bases and J lost 2; bases outside the gene matches: 6. Germline CDR1 SGHKS, CDR2 YYEKEE (reference sequence). The CDR3 is 16 residues long. CDR3 region: CASSLAPSGAAYEQYF. The CDR3 DNA follows: TGTGCCAGCAGCTTGGCGCCTAGCGGGGCTGCCTACGAGCAGTACTTC. Variable domain in full (rest from reference TRBV5-5 and TRBJ2-7): DAGVTQSPTHLIKTRGQQVTLRCSPISGHKSVSWYQQVLGQGPQFIFQYYEKEERGRGNFPDRFSARQFPNYSSELNVNALLLGDSALYLCASSLAPSGAAYEQYFGPGTRLTVT.

This clone came up a few times. The chain recombines TRBV5-1 with TRBJ1-1; D might be TRBD1 (5 bases). Trimming removed 3 bases at V and 0 bases at J, with 9 bases between. CDR3 length equals 14 residues. Germline-derived CDR1 and CDR2 are SGHRS and YFSETQ. CDR3 in amino acids: CASSSQVMNTEAFF. The CDR3 DNA reads TGCGCCAGCAGCTCACAGGTCATGAACACTGAAGCTTTCTTT.

This chain joins TRBV4-1 and TRBJ2-4; weak D call: TRBD1 (7 bases). CDR3 length: 18 amino acids. Trimming shortened V by 0 bases and J by 0 bases, and 15 bases separated the two germline ends. CDR1 and CDR2 (germline): MGHRA, YSYEKL. CDR3 protein: CASSQDQGDFLAKNIQYF. In nucleotides, the CDR3 is TGCGCCAGCAGCCAAGATCAGGGGGACTTCCTAGCCAAAAACATTCAGTACTTC.

This chain connects TRBV30 to TRBJ2-3; D not certain. V lost 0 bases and J 0 bases, leaving 16 bases between the germline ends. The CDR3 has 17 residues. Germline V gene data show CDR1 as GTSNPN and CDR2 as SVGIG (reference sequence). The CDR3 reads CAWSVAIRRSSTDTQYF. The CDR3 coding sequence is TGTGCCTGGAGTGTAGCGATCCGGCGGTCTAGCACAGATACGCAGTATTTT.

The chain recombines TRBV5-1 with TRBJ1-6; a possible D gene is TRBD1 (6 bases). The CDR3 is 16 residues long. The germline gives CDR1 SGHRS, CDR2 YFSETQ. Trimming removed 1 base from V and 1 base from J, with 9 bases in between. The chain's CDR3 is CASSLSGASYNSPLHF. CDR3 DNA sequence: TGCGCCAGCAGCTTGTCAGGGGCTTCCTATAATTCACCCCTCCACTTT.

The chain links TRBV6-4 to TRBJ2-6, with D perhaps TRBD2 (5 bases). This CDR3 has 17 residues. CDR1 is MRHNA, CDR2 SNTAGT, per germline. V was shortened by 8 bases and J by 1 base, with 18 bases between the two germline ends. The CDR3 region has the DNA TGTGCCAGCTCGCGGGCCCACCTATCTTCTGGGGCCAACGTCCTGACTTTC. Amino acids: CASSRAHLSSGANVLTF.

This clone came up a few times. The chain is built from TRBV13 and TRBJ1-1; the D is unclear. This CDR3 contains 12 residues. V was clipped by 5 bases and J by 5 bases, with 9 bases between them. CDR1 is PRHDT, CDR2 FYEKMQ, per germline (reference sequence). The CDR3 nucleotides are TGTGCCAGCAGCCTCCCGGAGACTGAAGCTTTCTTT. Protein sequence: CASSLPETEAFF.

This clone occurred a few times. The chain couples TRBV11-2 to TRBJ2-7; D unclear. With 1 base removed from V and 3 bases from J, the gap between germline ends came to 13 bases. The germline V gene has CDR1 SGHAT and CDR2 FQNNGV. CDR3 length: 15 residues. CDR3 in amino acids: CASSLAADTFYEQYF. The CDR3 DNA follows: TGTGCCAGCAGCTTAGCTGCGGATACCTTCTACGAGCAGTACTTC.

This rearrangement joins TRBV7-9 to TRBJ2-7; perhaps TRBD2 as D (5 bases). The CDR3 runs 15 residues. Trimming removed 4 bases from V and 0 bases from J, with 13 bases in between. CDR1 is SEHNR, CDR2 FQNEAQ, per germline (reference sequence). The CDR3: CASSSYLGSSYEQYF. The CDR3 nucleotides are TGTGCCAGCAGCTCCTATTTAGGGAGCTCCTACGAGCAGTACTTC.

This clone occurred once. The V and J genes are TRBV7-2 and TRBJ2-7, with a tentative D call TRBD2 (5 bases). The V gene lost 5 bases and the J gene lost 2 bases, with 10 bases spanning the gap. Germline CDR1 reads SGHTA; CDR2 reads FQGNSA. This CDR3 region has 13 residues. The chain's CDR3 is CASSTGLTYEQYF. In DNA form, the CDR3 reads TGTGCCAGCAGCACCGGACTTACCTACGAGCAGTACTTC.

This chain uses TRBV5-1 with TRBJ2-7; D could derive from TRBD1 or TRBD2 (6 bases each). The CDR3 is 21 amino acids. Germline V gene data show CDR1 as SGHRS and CDR2 as YFSETQ. Trimming left V 2 bases short and J 0 bases short, with 30 bases between. This CDR3 is CASSLRPGATPMKNSSYEQYF. In DNA, the CDR3 is TGCGCCAGCAGCTTAAGGCCGGGGGCAACACCGATGAAAAATAGCTCCTACGAGCAGTACTTC.

CDR3 protein: CASSDRDRVHEQYF. For the CDR3, the DNA is TGTGCCAGCTCAGACCGGGACAGGGTTCACGAGCAGTACTTC. The rearrangement joins TRBV27 to TRBJ2-7, with TRBD1 matching 9 bases. The germline V gene has CDR1 MNHEY and CDR2 SMNVEV (reference sequence). The CDR3 totals 14 residues. Unmatched junction bases numbered 10, after V lost 8 bases and J lost 5 bases.

The chain recombines TRBV30 with TRBJ2-7; no reliable D call. The CDR3 is 14 residues long. The ends were cut back, 0 bases at V and 3 bases at J, with 12 bases in the middle. Germline V gene lookup returns CDR1 GTSNPN and CDR2 SVGIG (reference sequence). The CDR3 bases are TGTGCCTGGAGTGTACTTGGGGTTATCTACGAGCAGTACTTC. Amino acids: CAWSVLGVIYEQYF.

V usage is TRBV30 and J usage is TRBJ1-1; D uncertain. Trimming left V 5 bases short and J 1 base short, with 5 bases between. Per germline, CDR1 GTSNPN and CDR2 SVGIG (reference sequence). This CDR3 is built from 11 residues. CDR3 region: CAWGANTEAFF. The CDR3 bases are TGTGCCTGGGGAGCGAACACTGAAGCTTTCTTT.

V usage is TRBV5-1 and J usage is TRBJ1-2; TRBD1 matches 7 bases. V lost 2 bases to trimming and J lost 6 bases; unmatched junction nucleotides: 10. Germline lookup yields CDR1 SGHRS and CDR2 YFSETQ. The CDR3 consists of 15 residues. CDR3 in DNA: TGCGCCAGCAGCTTACAGACAGGGTTCTCAAATGGCTACACCTTC. Protein product: CASSLQTGFSNGYTF. Variable domain in full (rest from reference TRBV5-1 and TRBJ1-2): KAGVTQTPRYLIKTRGQQVTLSCSPISGHRSVSWYQQTPGQGLQFLFEYFSETQRNKGNFPGRFSGRQFSNSRSEMNVSTLELGDSALYLCASSLQTGFSNGYTFGSGTRLTVV.

The chain carries TRBV30 and TRBJ2-7; 8 bases are a match to TRBD2. The germline V gene encodes CDR1 GTSNPN and CDR2 SVGIG (reference sequence). The CDR3 runs 16 residues. J gave up 4 bases and V 0 bases, and 11 bases lay outside the gene matches. The CDR3 nucleotides are TGTGCCTGGAGTGTGGGCCCAGCGGGGGCCGGATACGAGCAGTACTTC. This codes for CAWSVGPAGAGYEQYF.

The DNA of the CDR3 is TGTGCCAGCAGCTTCACTAATGAAAAACTGTTTTTT. It yields the protein CASSFTNEKLFF. The gene calls are TRBV7-9 and TRBJ1-4; D is undetermined. The V end was cut by 3 bases, the J end by 2 bases, with 1 base between. This CDR3 spans 12 amino acids. Germline CDR1 reads SEHNR; CDR2 reads FQNEAQ (reference sequence).

The chain joins TRBV27 to TRBJ2-7; the match to TRBD2 covers 14 bases. V was clipped by 3 bases and J by 3 bases; unmatched bases: 16. Germline CDR1 MNHEY, CDR2 SMNVEV (reference sequence). The CDR3 loop spans 20 amino acids. The CDR3 DNA reads TGTGCCAGCAGTTTGATATCCCTCGGACTAGCGGGGGGCCCCTACTACGAGCAGTACTTC. It encodes CASSLISLGLAGGPYYEQYF.

This chain uses TRBV9 with TRBJ2-3, with 7 bases fitting TRBD1. CDR1 is SGDLS and CDR2 is YYNGEE in the germline V gene. The trim removed 0 bases at V and 2 bases at J, leaving 15 bases unmatched. The CDR3 loop spans 19 amino acids. The CDR3 loop is CASSVDPRSGQAITDTQYF. CDR3 DNA sequence: TGTGCCAGCAGCGTAGACCCCCGTTCTGGACAGGCCATCACAGATACGCAGTATTTT.

The sample holds a few counts of this clone. The chain uses TRBV30 and TRBJ1-1, with no clear D. V lost 5 bases and J lost 11, with 18 bases in between. Germline lookup yields CDR1 GTSNPN and CDR2 SVGIG (reference sequence). The CDR3 has 12 amino acids. The CDR3 DNA follows: TGTGCCTGGGATTCCCGGGCTAAGCAGGCTTTCTTT. Translation gives CAWDSRAKQAFF.

The chain is built from TRBV30 and TRBJ1-5, with D unresolved. The CDR3 contains 13 residues. Germline values: CDR1 GTSNPN, CDR2 SVGIG (reference sequence). Trimming took off 0 bases at V and 7 bases at J, with 10 bases between the two ends. The CDR3 is CAWSVLPGQPQHF. CDR3 DNA: TGTGCCTGGAGTGTACTCCCGGGCCAGCCCCAGCATTTT.

This rearrangement joins TRBV10-3 to TRBJ1-2; 7 nucleotides align to TRBD1. This CDR3 has 16 amino acids. Losses at the gene ends were 10 bases for V and 1 base for J; bases not matched to a gene: 15. Per the germline V gene, CDR1 is ENHRY and CDR2 is SYGVKD. The CDR3 nucleotides are TGTGCCACGGCCGAACCCGACAGGGCGATTAACTATGGCTACACCTTC. Protein sequence: CATAEPDRAINYGYTF.

The rearrangement links TRBV4-3 to TRBJ2-2; 14 bases line up with TRBD2. The germline V gene encodes CDR1 LGHNA and CDR2 YSLEER. The CDR3 is made up of 17 amino acids. V was pared by 1 base and J by 7 bases, with 5 bases of the junction left unmatched. The CDR3 DNA follows: TGCGCCAGCAGCCAAGCCGGGACTAGCGGGAGAGTCGGGGAGCTGTTTTTT. Amino acid sequence: CASSQAGTSGRVGELFF.